A single sample gave rise to the 16 T cell receptor beta chains below, sequenced in a study of long-term antiretroviral therapy in people with HIV. The run of the v3.0 immunoSEQ assay was at survey level. Clones were sequenced by immunoSEQ multiplex PCR, and TCRdb holds only the in-frame ones, with some missing. The table has approximately 34,000 clones, roughly four fifths seen once; the top ten hold 6.2%. The sequenced sample was unsorted PBMCs, obtained 1 year after starting antiretroviral therapy. The origin of the receptors is a man younger than 35 with HIV.

This clone was seen just once. The chain combines TRBV5-1 with TRBJ1-1; D is ambiguous. The V and J ends lost 4 bases and 7 bases respectively, with 20 bases between them. CDR3 length equals 15 residues. Germline CDR1 and CDR2: SGHRS and YFSETQ. The CDR3 is CASSPAGRVRDEAFF. CDR3 nucleotides: TGCGCCAGCAGCCCCGCGGGTAGGGTAAGAGATGAAGCTTTCTTT.

The chain has TRBV6-1 and TRBJ2-7, with D tentatively TRBD2 (6 bases). The germline V gene has CDR1 MNHNS and CDR2 SASEGT. CDR3 length: 16 residues. V was shortened by 2 bases and J by 0 bases, with 14 bases between the two germline ends. CDR3 residues: CASSELTMDYSYEQYF. In DNA, the CDR3 is TGTGCCAGCAGTGAATTAACTATGGACTACTCCTACGAGCAGTACTTC.

The V and J genes are TRBV19 and TRBJ1-5; TRBD1 aligns across 7 bases. Germline V CDR1 and CDR2: LNHDA, SQIVND (reference sequence). With V trimmed by 3 bases and J by 4 bases, 12 bases remained unmatched. This CDR3 region has 17 residues. The CDR3 is CASSITGAATGNQPQHF. The CDR3 DNA follows: TGTGCCAGTAGTATTACAGGGGCGGCTACGGGAAATCAGCCCCAGCATTTT.

The CDR3 is CASSQDHPGPFADTIYF. CDR3 DNA: TGTGCCAGCAGCCAAGACCATCCAGGACCGTTTGCGGACACCATATATTTT. This chain uses TRBV14 with TRBJ1-3; no firm D call. Trimming left V 0 bases short and J 8 bases short, with 20 bases between. Germline CDR1 SGHDN, CDR2 FVKESK. The CDR3 runs 17 residues.

The rearrangement uses TRBV28 and TRBJ2-3; 8 bases match TRBD2. Germline values: CDR1 MDHEN, CDR2 SYDVKM. Trimming cost V 6 bases and J 5 bases; bases outside gene matches: 10. The CDR3 is 15 residues long. The CDR3 DNA follows: TGTGCCAGCAGCCGGGGACTAGGGGCGGGAGATACGCAGTATTTT. Amino acids: CASSRGLGAGDTQYF.

V and J are TRBV5-4 and TRBJ1-1; no firm D call. This CDR3 is 16 amino acids long. Trimming took off 0 bases at V and 0 bases at J, with 12 bases between the two ends. CDR1 is SGHNT, CDR2 YYREEE, per germline (reference sequence). CDR3 protein: CASSLDRRSMNTEAFF. CDR3 nucleotides: TGTGCCAGCAGCTTGGACAGAAGGTCCATGAACACTGAAGCTTTCTTT.

This chain connects TRBV7-8 to TRBJ2-7; 11 nucleotides match TRBD1. This CDR3 contains 14 residues. V lost 5 bases to trimming and J lost 4 bases; unmatched junction nucleotides: 4. CDR1 SGHVS and CDR2 FQNEAQ come from the germline V gene. CDR3 in amino acids: CASSPGQGAYEQYF. The CDR3 DNA reads as TGTGCCAGCAGCCCAGGACAGGGGGCTTACGAGCAGTACTTC.

This chain connects TRBV2 to TRBJ2-7, with D possibly called TRBD1 or TRBD2 (5 bases each). This CDR3 region has 11 residues. Germline V gene data show CDR1 as SNHLY and CDR2 as FYNNEI. V was shortened by 6 bases and J by 6 bases, with 9 bases between the two germline ends. CDR3 in amino acids: CASSGAGEQYF. In DNA, the CDR3 is TGTGCCAGCAGCGGGGCCGGCGAGCAGTACTTC. Full variable domain (outside the CDR3, taken from reference TRBV2 and TRBJ2-7): EPEVTQTPSHQVTQMGQEVILRCVPISNHLYFYWYRQILGQKVEFLVSFYNNEISEKSEIFDDQFSVERPDGSNFTLKIRSTKLEDSAMYFCASSGAGEQYFGPGTRLTVT.

The V call is TRBV5-1, the J call TRBJ2-1; D may correspond to TRBD1 or TRBD2 (5 bases each). Germline CDR1 SGHRS, CDR2 YFSETQ. The V end was cut by 3 bases, the J end by 4 bases, with 14 bases between. The CDR3 has 15 residues. CDR3 DNA: TGCGCCAGCAGCTCGCCGGGACGGCTGTACAATGAGCAGTTCTTC. This sequence encodes CASSSPGRLYNEQFF.

The chain combines TRBV25-1 with TRBJ1-1, with D tentatively TRBD1 (5 bases). Germline V CDR1 and CDR2: MGHDK, SYGVNS. Trimming pared 2 bases from V and 1 base from J, leaving 11 bases between. CDR3 length: 15 residues. This chain's CDR3 is CASSEMWTPNTEAFF. CDR3 in DNA: TGTGCCAGCAGTGAAATGTGGACACCGAACACTGAAGCTTTCTTT.

This chain connects TRBV11-2 to TRBJ1-5; D is unresolved. From germline, CDR1 is SGHAT and CDR2 FQNNGV. The CDR3 contains 15 residues. Trimming took off 1 base at V and 3 bases at J, with 10 bases between the two ends. The CDR3: CASSLGSTTNQPQHF. The CDR3, as DNA: TGTGCCAGCAGCTTAGGCTCTACTACCAATCAGCCCCAGCATTTT.

The genes are TRBV18 and TRBJ1-2, with 7 bases aligning to TRBD1. CDR3 length: 13 amino acids. With 2 bases clipped from V and 7 bases from J, the junction kept 4 bases outside the gene matches. Per the germline V gene, CDR1 is KGHSH and CDR2 is LQKENI. The CDR3 sequence: CASSPAGGRGYTF. The CDR3 DNA follows: TGTGCCAGCTCACCAGCAGGGGGACGTGGCTACACCTTC.

The chain links TRBV27 to TRBJ2-7; no firm D call. This CDR3 has 13 residues. Trimming pared 6 bases from V and 6 bases from J, leaving 15 bases between. In germline, CDR1 is MNHEY, CDR2 SMNVEV (reference sequence). CDR3 protein: CASRYLSGREQYF. The CDR3 region has the DNA TGTGCCAGCAGATACTTATCGGGCCGCGAGCAGTACTTC.

This sequence joins TRBV6-1 and TRBJ1-2; a possible D gene is TRBD1 (6 bases). Trimming stripped 2 bases from V and 8 bases from J, with 12 bases between. CDR3 length: 13 residues. CDR1 is MNHNS, CDR2 SASEGT, per germline. CDR3 nucleotides: TGTGCCAGCAGTGAAAGTGGGGGCCGAGGCTACACCTTC. The encoded protein is CASSESGGRGYTF.

The V call is TRBV27, the J call TRBJ1-4; a weak D match, TRBD1 (5 bases). Trimming left V 5 bases short and J 0 bases short, with 16 bases between. The germline V gene encodes CDR1 MNHEY and CDR2 SMNVEV (reference sequence). This CDR3 comprises 17 residues. The CDR3 reads CASSPLKTGATNEKLFF. For the CDR3, the DNA is TGTGCCAGCAGTCCCCTAAAAACAGGAGCAACTAATGAAAAACTGTTTTTT.

The chain joins TRBV7-6 to TRBJ1-5; D may be TRBD1 (5 bases). This CDR3 spans 14 amino acids. CDR1 and CDR2 from the germline V gene are SGHVS and FNYEAQ. Trimming took off 6 bases at V and 9 bases at J, with 18 bases between the two ends. The CDR3 nucleotides are TGTGCCAGCAGTTTATTTTCGTCGGGACGGCCCCAGCATTTT. Encoded protein: CASSLFSSGRPQHF.